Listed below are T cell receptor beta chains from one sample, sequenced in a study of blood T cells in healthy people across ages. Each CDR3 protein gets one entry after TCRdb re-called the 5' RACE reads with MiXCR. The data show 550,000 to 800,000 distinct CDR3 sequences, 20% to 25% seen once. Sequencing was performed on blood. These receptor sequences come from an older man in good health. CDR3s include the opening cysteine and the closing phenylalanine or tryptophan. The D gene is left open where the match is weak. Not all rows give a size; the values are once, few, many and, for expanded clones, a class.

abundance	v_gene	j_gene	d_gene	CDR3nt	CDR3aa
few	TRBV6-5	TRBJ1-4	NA	TGTGCCAGCAGTTCCCCCCGGGGGCGGGTTGAAAAACTGTTTTTT	CASSSPRGRVEKLFF
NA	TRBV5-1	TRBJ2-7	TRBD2	TGCGCCAGCAGCTATAGCGGGAGATTCGACGAGCAGTACTTC	CASSYSGRFDEQYF
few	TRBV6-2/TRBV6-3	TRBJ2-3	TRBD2	TGTGCCAGCAGTTACATGGCGGGAGGGCCTGATACGCAGTATTTT	CASSYMAGGPDTQYF
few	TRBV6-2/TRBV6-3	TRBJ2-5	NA	TGTGCCAGCAGTTACGCTACTGTCAAACAAGAGACCCAGTACTTC	CASSYATVKQETQYF
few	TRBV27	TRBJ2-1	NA	TGTGCCAGCAGTTTTGTCGCATACAATGAGCAGTTCTTC	CASSFVAYNEQFF
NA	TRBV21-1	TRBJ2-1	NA	TGTGCCAGCAGCCATACAGGTTACAATGAGCAGTTCTTC	CASSHTGYNEQFF
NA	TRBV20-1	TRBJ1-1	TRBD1	TGCAGTGCTAGTGATAGGGGGCCTGAAGCTTTCTTT	CSASDRGPEAFF
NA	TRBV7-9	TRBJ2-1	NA	TGTGCCAGCAGCTTAGGTGTCGGCGAAGAGCAGTTCTTC	CASSLGVGEEQFF
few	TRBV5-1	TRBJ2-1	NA	TGCGCCAGCAGAAGCGGGTCGGACAATGAGCAGTTCTTC	CASRSGSDNEQFF
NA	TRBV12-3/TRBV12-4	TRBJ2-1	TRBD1	TGTGCCAGCAGTATGCCGGGACAGGGGACGAATGAGCAGTTCTTC	CASSMPGQGTNEQFF
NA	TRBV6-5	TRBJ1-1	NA	TGTGCCAGCCAGACAGTGACCACTGAAGCTTTCTTT	CASQTVTTEAFF
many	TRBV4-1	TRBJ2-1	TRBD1	TGCGCCAGCAGCCCGACAGGGAATGAGCAGTTCTTC	CASSPTGNEQFF
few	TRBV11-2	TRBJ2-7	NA	TGTGCCAGCAGCTTAGATGGACTCGGACCTAGGGAGCAGTACTTC	CASSLDGLGPREQYF
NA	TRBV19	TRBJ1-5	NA	TGTGCCAGTAGTGAGGGGCCTAGCAATCAGCCCCAGCATTTT	CASSEGPSNQPQHF